Listed below are T cell receptor beta chains from one sample, sequenced in a study of shared clonotypes between healthy human individuals. Clones were read by immunoSEQ multiplex PCR, and TCRdb kept only the in-frame ones, dropping some. The sample records approximately 2,300,000 clones, about 90% being singletons. The specimen sequenced was naive CD4+ T cells from PBMCs. The receptors here all came from a young man in good health. Some clones in this sample may be carry-over from other donors' samples. Each CDR3 is given with its conserved first and last residue. A D gene is named only where the DNA matches it firmly. Size tells how often a clone was seen (once, few, many) or the class of an expanded clone, and some rows leave it out.

CDR3nt	CDR3aa	j_gene	v_gene	abundance	d_gene
TGCGCCAGCAGCTTGAAGGGCTACGAGCAGTACTTC	CASSLKGYEQYF	TRBJ2-7	TRBV5-1	.	.
TGTGCCAGCAGTGAGTCAGCGTGGGGCTACACCTTC	CASSESAWGYTF	TRBJ1-2	TRBV6-1	.	.
TGTGCCAGCAGCTTCAGCGGGGCGAACACCGGGGAGCTGTTTTTT	CASSFSGANTGELFF	TRBJ2-2	TRBV11-3	.	TRBD2
TGTGCCAGCAGTGACCGGGCAGGTAGTGAAAAACTGTTTTTT	CASSDRAGSEKLFF	TRBJ1-4	TRBV25-1	.	.
TGTGCCAGCAGCGCTTCTTTTGGGACAGACTCTGGGGCCAACGTCCTGACTTTC	CASSASFGTDSGANVLTF	TRBJ2-6	TRBV11-1	.	TRBD1
TGTGCCAGCAGCCTCTTAAGAGGGACAGGGGGGACTGAAGCTTTCTTT	CASSLLRGTGGTEAFF	TRBJ1-1	TRBV7-9	.	TRBD1
TGTGCCAGTAAGGTCCCTCCCCCCGGCGGGACTGAAGCTTTCTTT	CASKVPPPGGTEAFF	TRBJ1-1	TRBV19	.	.
TGTGCCAGCAGCTCCTCTATGTACAATGAAAAACTGTTTTTT	CASSSSMYNEKLFF	TRBJ1-4	TRBV7-9	.	.
TGTGCCAGCAGCCTCCACACTGAAGCTTTCTTT	CASSLHTEAFF	TRBJ1-1	TRBV14	.	.
TGTGCCAGCGGGTCCCCGGGACAGACCTACGAGCAGTACTTC	CASGSPGQTYEQYF	TRBJ2-7	TRBV28	.	TRBD1
TGTGCCAGCAGTGACCTCCAGGGGGCCTACAATGAGCAGTTCTTC	CASSDLQGAYNEQFF	TRBJ2-1	TRBV2	.	TRBD1
TGTGCCAGCAGCTACTCCGGGACAGGTAACAATGAGCAGTTCTTC	CASSYSGTGNNEQFF	TRBJ2-1	TRBV2	.	TRBD1
TGTGCCAGCAGCTCCTCACGCGCGGGAGTTACAGATACGCAGTATTTT	CASSSSRAGVTDTQYF	TRBJ2-3	TRBV7-6	.	TRBD2
TGTGCCAGTAGTATAGATTTGGGACAGTGGGGCAATCAGCCCCAGCATTTT	CASSIDLGQWGNQPQHF	TRBJ1-5	TRBV19	.	TRBD1
TGTGCCAGTAGGCTACCGGGACAGCTGAATGAAAAACTGTTTTTT	CASRLPGQLNEKLFF	TRBJ1-4	TRBV19	.	TRBD1
TGTGCCAGCAGCTTAGCGCTAAGGAGGGGGGAACCATTAAAAGAGACCCAGTACTTC	CASSLALRRGEPLKETQYF	TRBJ2-5	TRBV7-8	.	.
TGTGCCAGCTCACCAATGGGGGCGGTTGGAAACACCATATATTTT	CASSPMGAVGNTIYF	TRBJ1-3	TRBV18	.	.
TGTGCCAGCAGTTACTCTCGAGGAAACACCATATATTTT	CASSYSRGNTIYF	TRBJ1-3	TRBV6-5	.	.
TGCGCCAGCAGCCAAGAGCGGGGGACTGAAGCTTTCTTT	CASSQERGTEAFF	TRBJ1-1	TRBV4-3	.	.
TGTGCCAGCTCATTCGGCAATCCCCGCTCCTACGAGCAGTACTTC	CASSFGNPRSYEQYF	TRBJ2-7	TRBV18	.	.
TGTGCCAGCAGTTTAGGAGGGGGGAACACTGAAGCTTTCTTT	CASSLGGGNTEAFF	TRBJ1-1	TRBV28	once	.
TGCGCCAGCAGCTTGGCGGCAAGCTCACTGAACACTGAAGCTTTCTTT	CASSLAASSLNTEAFF	TRBJ1-1	TRBV5-1	.	.
TGTGCCAGCTCACCACAACTAGCGGAGAACACCGGGGAGCTGTTTTTT	CASSPQLAENTGELFF	TRBJ2-2	TRBV18	.	TRBD2
TGCGCCAGCACGGGCCTAGCGGGAGGAGACAATGAGCAGTTCTTC	CASTGLAGGDNEQFF	TRBJ2-1	TRBV5-1	.	TRBD2
TGCAGCGTTGAAAAGGTAGGACTAGCGCGGAGCTTAGCTTTTCCAGATACGCAGTATTTT	CSVEKVGLARSLAFPDTQYF	TRBJ2-3	TRBV29-1	.	TRBD2
TGTGCCAGCAGTGAAGAAGGGCGTACAGTCTCACCCCTCCACTTT	CASSEEGRTVSPLHF	TRBJ1-6	TRBV2	.	.
TGTGCCAGCGGGGACGAGTTTGGCACTGAAGCTTTCTTT	CASGDEFGTEAFF	TRBJ1-1	TRBV2	.	.
TGTGCCAGCAGTCCCGGGACTAGCGTCGATACGCAGTATTTT	CASSPGTSVDTQYF	TRBJ2-3	TRBV2	.	TRBD2
TGCGCCAGCAGATTGACCGGCAGTAACACTGAAGCTTTCTTT	CASRLTGSNTEAFF	TRBJ1-1	TRBV5-1	.	.
TGTGCCAGCAGTTTGCTGCACAGCCGGGAGACCCAGTACTTC	CASSLLHSRETQYF	TRBJ2-5	TRBV28	.	.
TGTGCCAGCTCTAGCGGGAGGACTAGCACAGATACGCAGTATTTT	CASSSGRTSTDTQYF	TRBJ2-3	TRBV11-3	.	TRBD2
TGCAGTGCCCAACTGGACACTGAAGCTTTCTTT	CSAQLDTEAFF	TRBJ1-1	TRBV20-1	.	.
TGCGCCAGCAGCTTGGAACTCCCCGGTACAACCTATGGCTACACCTTC	CASSLELPGTTYGYTF	TRBJ1-2	TRBV5-1	.	.
TGTGCCAGCAGGGCGGTAGCGGGAGCCTACGAGCAGTACTTC	CASRAVAGAYEQYF	TRBJ2-7	TRBV11-2	once	TRBD2
TGTGCCAGCAGCATAAGACAGGGGGATGGCTACACCTTC	CASSIRQGDGYTF	TRBJ1-2	TRBV7-3	.	TRBD1
TGTGCCTGGAGCTCCGGGACAGTAAATCAGCCCCAGCATTTT	CAWSSGTVNQPQHF	TRBJ1-5	TRBV30	few	TRBD1
TGTGCCACCAGCAGATCCGGCTATGGGCAGTTCTTC	CATSRSGYGQFF	TRBJ2-1	TRBV15	.	.
TGTGCCAGCAGCCTCCTGGCGGGAGGGAGCACCGGGGAGCTGTTTTTT	CASSLLAGGSTGELFF	TRBJ2-2	TRBV11-2	.	TRBD2
TGTGCCAGCGGCATAACGGGCAGCACAGATACGCAGTATTTT	CASGITGSTDTQYF	TRBJ2-3	TRBV7-2	.	.
TGTGCCAGCAGTACAGAGATGAACACCGGGGAGCTGTTTTTT	CASSTEMNTGELFF	TRBJ2-2	TRBV2	.	.
TGTGCCAGCAGCTTAAGGCCGGGGACAGGGGACGAGCAGTACTTC	CASSLRPGTGDEQYF	TRBJ2-7	TRBV7-3	.	TRBD1
TGTGCCAGCAGTGAAAGGCTGGCAACCACAGGGTCCTACGAGCAGTACTTC	CASSERLATTGSYEQYF	TRBJ2-7	TRBV6-1	.	.
TGTGCCAGCAGCTTGAGCAAACGGCCTTACAATGAGCAGTTCTTC	CASSLSKRPYNEQFF	TRBJ2-1	TRBV5-6	.	.
TGCGCCAGCAGCTTGTCGGCCAGTTCCCTCTACGAGCAGTACTTC	CASSLSASSLYEQYF	TRBJ2-7	TRBV5-1	.	.
TGTGCCAGCAGCTTAATGGGCAGAGGGTATGAAAAACTGTTTTTT	CASSLMGRGYEKLFF	TRBJ1-4	TRBV7-2	.	.
TGTGCCAGCAGCTTCCGACAGGGCAGTGGCTACACCTTC	CASSFRQGSGYTF	TRBJ1-2	TRBV7-3	.	TRBD1
TGTGCCAGCAGTTCGCCCGGGACTAGCGTTCGCGAGCAGTACTTC	CASSSPGTSVREQYF	TRBJ2-7	TRBV2	.	TRBD2
TGTGCCGGCCGCCGGACTAGCGGGAGCGAGCAGTACTTC	CAGRRTSGSEQYF	TRBJ2-7	TRBV6-1	.	TRBD2
TGCGCCAGCAGCCAAGAGAAATCCCAGTACGTCTACGAGCAGTACTTC	CASSQEKSQYVYEQYF	TRBJ2-7	TRBV4-3	.	.
TGTGCCAGCAGTTTATCGAGGCAGGTACCCTACGAGCAGTACTTC	CASSLSRQVPYEQYF	TRBJ2-7	TRBV27	.	.